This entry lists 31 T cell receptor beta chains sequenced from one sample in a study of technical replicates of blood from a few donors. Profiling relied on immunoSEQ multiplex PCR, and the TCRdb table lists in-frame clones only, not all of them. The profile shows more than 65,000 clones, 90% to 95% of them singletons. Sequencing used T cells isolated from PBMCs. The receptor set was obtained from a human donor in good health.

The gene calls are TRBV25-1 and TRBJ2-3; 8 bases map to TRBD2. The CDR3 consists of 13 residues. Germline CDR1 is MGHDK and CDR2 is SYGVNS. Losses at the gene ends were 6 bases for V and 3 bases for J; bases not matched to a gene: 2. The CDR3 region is CASRGLATDTQYF. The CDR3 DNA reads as TGTGCCAGCAGAGGACTAGCTACAGATACGCAGTATTTT.

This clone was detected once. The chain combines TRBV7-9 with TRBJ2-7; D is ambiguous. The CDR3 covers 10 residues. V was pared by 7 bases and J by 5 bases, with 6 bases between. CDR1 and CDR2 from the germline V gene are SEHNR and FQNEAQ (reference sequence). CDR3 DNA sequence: TGTGCCAGCACTCCCGACGAGCAGTACTTC. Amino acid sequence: CASTPDEQYF.

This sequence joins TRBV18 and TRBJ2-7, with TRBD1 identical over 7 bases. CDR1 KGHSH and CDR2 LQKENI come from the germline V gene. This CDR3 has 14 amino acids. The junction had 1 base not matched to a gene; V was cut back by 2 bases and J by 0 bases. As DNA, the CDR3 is TGTGCCAGCTCACCAGGACAGGACTCCTACGAGCAGTACTTC. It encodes CASSPGQDSYEQYF.

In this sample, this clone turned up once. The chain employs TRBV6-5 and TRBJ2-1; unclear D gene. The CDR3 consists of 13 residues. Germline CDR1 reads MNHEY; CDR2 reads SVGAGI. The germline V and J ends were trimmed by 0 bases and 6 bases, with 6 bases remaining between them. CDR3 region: CASSYSSLNEQFF. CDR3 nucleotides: TGTGCCAGCAGTTACTCGTCTCTCAATGAGCAGTTCTTC.

CDR3 loop: CAWGSEYYGYTF. CDR3 bases: TGTGCCTGGGGTAGTGAGTACTATGGCTACACCTTC. V usage is TRBV30 and J usage is TRBJ1-2, with D unresolved. This CDR3 is 12 amino acids long. V lost 5 bases and J 3 bases, leaving 10 bases between the germline ends. CDR1 GTSNPN and CDR2 SVGIG come from the germline V gene (reference sequence).

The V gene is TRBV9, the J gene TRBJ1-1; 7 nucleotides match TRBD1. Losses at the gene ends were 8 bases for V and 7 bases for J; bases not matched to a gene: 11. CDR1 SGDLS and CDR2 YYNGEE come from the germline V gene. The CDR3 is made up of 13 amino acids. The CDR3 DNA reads TGTGCCAGTGGGACAGTGGATCGAGGTGAAGCTTTCTTT. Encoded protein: CASGTVDRGEAFF.

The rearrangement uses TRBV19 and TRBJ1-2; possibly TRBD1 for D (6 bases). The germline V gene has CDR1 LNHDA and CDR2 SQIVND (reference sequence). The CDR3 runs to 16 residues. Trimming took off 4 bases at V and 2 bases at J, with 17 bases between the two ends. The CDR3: CASSTHPATGNYGYTF. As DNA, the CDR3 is TGTGCCAGTAGTACACACCCTGCGACAGGCAACTATGGCTACACCTTC.

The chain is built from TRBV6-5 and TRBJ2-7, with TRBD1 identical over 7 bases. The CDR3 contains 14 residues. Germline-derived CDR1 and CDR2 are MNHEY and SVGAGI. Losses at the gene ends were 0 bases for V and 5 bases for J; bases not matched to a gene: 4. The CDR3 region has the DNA TGTGCCAGCAGTTACTCACAGGGGTGGGACGAGCAGTACTTC. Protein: CASSYSQGWDEQYF.

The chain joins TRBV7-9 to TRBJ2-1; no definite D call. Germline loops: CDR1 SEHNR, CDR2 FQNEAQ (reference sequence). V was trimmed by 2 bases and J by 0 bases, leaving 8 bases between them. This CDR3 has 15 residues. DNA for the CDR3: TGTGCCAGCAGCTTAATCTTTCGCTCCTACAATGAGCAGTTCTTC. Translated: CASSLIFRSYNEQFF. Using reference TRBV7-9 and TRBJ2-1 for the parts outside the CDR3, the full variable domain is DTGVSQNPRHKITKRGQNVTFRCDPISEHNRLYWYRQTLGQGPEFLTYFQNEAQLEKSRLLSDRFSAERPKGSFSTLEIQRTEQGDSAMYLCASSLIFRSYNEQFFGPGTRLTVL.

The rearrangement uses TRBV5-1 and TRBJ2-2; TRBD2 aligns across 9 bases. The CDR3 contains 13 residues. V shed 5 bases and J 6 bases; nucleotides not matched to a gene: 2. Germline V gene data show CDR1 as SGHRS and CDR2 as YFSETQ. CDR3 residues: CASSGGGAGELFF. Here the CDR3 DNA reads TGCGCCAGCAGTGGCGGGGGGGCCGGGGAGCTGTTTTTT.

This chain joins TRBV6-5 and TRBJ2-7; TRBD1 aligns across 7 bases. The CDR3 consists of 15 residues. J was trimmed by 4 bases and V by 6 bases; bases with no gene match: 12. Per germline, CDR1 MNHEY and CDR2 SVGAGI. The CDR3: CASSLGGARVYEQYF. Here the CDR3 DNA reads TGTGCCAGCAGCCTAGGGGGCGCAAGGGTGTACGAGCAGTACTTC.

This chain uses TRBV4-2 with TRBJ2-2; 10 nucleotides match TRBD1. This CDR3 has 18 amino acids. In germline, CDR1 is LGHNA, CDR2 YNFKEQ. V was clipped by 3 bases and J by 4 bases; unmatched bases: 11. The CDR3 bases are TGTGCCAGCAGCCATGGGACCGGGACAGGGGTGACCACCGGGGAGCTGTTTTTT. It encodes CASSHGTGTGVTTGELFF.

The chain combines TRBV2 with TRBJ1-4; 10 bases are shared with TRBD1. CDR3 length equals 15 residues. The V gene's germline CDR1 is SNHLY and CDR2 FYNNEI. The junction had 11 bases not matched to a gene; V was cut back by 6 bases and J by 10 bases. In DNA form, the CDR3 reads TGTGCCAGCAGCCCTCCGGGACAGGGGACCTCAAAACTGTTTTTT. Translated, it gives CASSPPGQGTSKLFF.

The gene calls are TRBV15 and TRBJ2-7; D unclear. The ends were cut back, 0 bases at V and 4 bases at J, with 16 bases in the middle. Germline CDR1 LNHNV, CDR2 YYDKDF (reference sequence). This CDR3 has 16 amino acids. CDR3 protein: CATSRDGERRPYEQYF. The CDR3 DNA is TGTGCCACCAGCAGAGATGGCGAGCGCCGACCTTACGAGCAGTACTTC.

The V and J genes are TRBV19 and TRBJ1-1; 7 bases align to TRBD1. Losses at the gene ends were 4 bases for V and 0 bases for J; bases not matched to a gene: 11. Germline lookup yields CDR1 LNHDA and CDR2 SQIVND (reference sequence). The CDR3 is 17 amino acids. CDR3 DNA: TGTGCCAGTAGTAAGGGCTCCTACAGGGGACTGAACACTGAAGCTTTCTTT. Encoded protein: CASSKGSYRGLNTEAFF.

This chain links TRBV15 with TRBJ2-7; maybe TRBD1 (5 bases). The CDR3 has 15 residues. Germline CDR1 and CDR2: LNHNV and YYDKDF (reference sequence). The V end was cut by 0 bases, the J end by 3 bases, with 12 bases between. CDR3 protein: CATSRDLTGFYEQYF. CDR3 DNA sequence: TGTGCCACCAGCAGAGATCTAACAGGATTCTACGAGCAGTACTTC.

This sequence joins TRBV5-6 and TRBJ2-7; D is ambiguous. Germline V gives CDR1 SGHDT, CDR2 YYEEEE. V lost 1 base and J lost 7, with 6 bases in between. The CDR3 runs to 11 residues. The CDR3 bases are TGTGCCAGCAGCTTGTCCCATGAGCAGTACTTC. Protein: CASSLSHEQYF.

CDR3 in DNA: TGTGCCAGCAGCTTAAGTAACGGCCGACTCACTACCTACGAGCAGTACTTC. As protein: CASSLSNGRLTTYEQYF. The chain carries TRBV7-8 and TRBJ2-7; D is unclear. The CDR3 is 17 amino acids. V was clipped by 2 bases and J by 2 bases, with 19 bases between them. Germline lookup yields CDR1 SGHVS and CDR2 FQNEAQ.

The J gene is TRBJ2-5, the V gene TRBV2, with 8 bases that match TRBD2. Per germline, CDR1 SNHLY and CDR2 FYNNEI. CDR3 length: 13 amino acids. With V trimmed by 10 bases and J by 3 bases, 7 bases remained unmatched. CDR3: CATVAGREETQYF. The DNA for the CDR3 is TGTGCCACCGTAGCGGGACGGGAAGAGACCCAGTACTTC.

The CDR3: CASSSGTGGTDTQYF. In DNA, the CDR3 is TGCGCCAGCAGCTCCGGGACAGGAGGCACAGATACGCAGTATTTT. The genes are TRBV5-1 and TRBJ2-3, with 8 bases fitting TRBD1. This CDR3 region has 15 residues. CDR1 is SGHRS, CDR2 YFSETQ, per germline. The V segment lost 3 bases and the J segment 1 base; nucleotides outside the gene matches: 4.

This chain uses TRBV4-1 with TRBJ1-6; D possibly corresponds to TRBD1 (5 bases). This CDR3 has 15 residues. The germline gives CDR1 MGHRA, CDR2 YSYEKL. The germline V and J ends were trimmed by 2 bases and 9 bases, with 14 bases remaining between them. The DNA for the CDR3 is TGCGCCAGCAGCCAACCGGGGGACGATAGTTCACCCCTCCACTTT. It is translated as CASSQPGDDSSPLHF.

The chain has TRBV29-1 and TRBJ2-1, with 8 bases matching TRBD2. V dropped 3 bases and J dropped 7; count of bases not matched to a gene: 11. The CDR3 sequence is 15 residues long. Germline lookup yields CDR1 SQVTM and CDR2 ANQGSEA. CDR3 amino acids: CSVDWGAGGRNEQFF. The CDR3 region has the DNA TGCAGCGTTGACTGGGGGGCGGGGGGACGGAATGAGCAGTTCTTC.

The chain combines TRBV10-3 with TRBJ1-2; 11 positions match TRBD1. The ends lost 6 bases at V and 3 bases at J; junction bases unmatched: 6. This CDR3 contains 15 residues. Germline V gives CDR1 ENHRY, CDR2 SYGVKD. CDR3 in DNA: TGTGCCATCAGCACCCGGACAGGGGGCGACTATGGCTACACCTTC. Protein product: CAISTRTGGDYGYTF.

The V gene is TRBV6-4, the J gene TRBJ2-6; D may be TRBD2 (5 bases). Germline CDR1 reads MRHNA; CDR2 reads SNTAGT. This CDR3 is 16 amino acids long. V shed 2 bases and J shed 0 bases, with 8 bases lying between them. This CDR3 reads CASSDRESSGANVLTF. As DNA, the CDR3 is TGTGCCAGCAGTGACAGGGAGAGCTCTGGGGCCAACGTCCTGACTTTC.

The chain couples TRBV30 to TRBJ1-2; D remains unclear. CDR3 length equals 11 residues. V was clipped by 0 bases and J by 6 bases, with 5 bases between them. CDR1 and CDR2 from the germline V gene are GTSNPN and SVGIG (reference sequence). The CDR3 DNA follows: TGTGCCTGGAGTGTCTACGATGGCTACACCTTC. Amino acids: CAWSVYDGYTF.

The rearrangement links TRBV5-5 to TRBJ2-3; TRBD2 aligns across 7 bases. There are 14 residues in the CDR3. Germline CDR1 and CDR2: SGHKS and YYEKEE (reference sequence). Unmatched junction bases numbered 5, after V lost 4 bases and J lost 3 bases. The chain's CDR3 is CASSPGEGTDTQYF. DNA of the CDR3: TGTGCCAGCAGCCCTGGGGAGGGTACAGATACGCAGTATTTT.

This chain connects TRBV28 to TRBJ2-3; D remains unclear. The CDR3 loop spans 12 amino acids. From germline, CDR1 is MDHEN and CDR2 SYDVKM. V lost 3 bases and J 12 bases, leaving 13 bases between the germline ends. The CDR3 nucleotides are TGTGCCAGCAGTTTTGAGCGTTCCCCTCAGTATTTT. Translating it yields CASSFERSPQYF. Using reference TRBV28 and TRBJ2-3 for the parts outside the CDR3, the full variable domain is DVKVTQSSRYLVKRTGEKVFLECVQDMDHENMFWYRQDPGLGLRLIYFSYDVKMKEKGDIPEGYSVSREKKERFSLILESASTNQTSMYLCASSFERSPQYFGPGTRLTVL.

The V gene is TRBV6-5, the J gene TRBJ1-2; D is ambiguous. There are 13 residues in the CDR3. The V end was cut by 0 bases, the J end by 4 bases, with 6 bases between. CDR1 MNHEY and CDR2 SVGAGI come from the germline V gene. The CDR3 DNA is TGTGCCAGCAGTTACTCCCCACTCTATGGCTACACCTTC. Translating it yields CASSYSPLYGYTF.

The CDR3, as DNA: TGTGCCAGCAAGGGGAGGCTTCCCGATACCGGGGAGCTGTTTTTT. The encoded protein is CASKGRLPDTGELFF. The rearrangement uses TRBV7-6 and TRBJ2-2; D may be TRBD2 (6 bases). V was clipped by 7 bases and J by 5 bases, with 17 bases between them. In germline, CDR1 is SGHVS, CDR2 FNYEAQ. This CDR3 has 15 amino acids.

The chain's CDR3 is CASSLPGTSGVSSYNEQFF. The DNA of the CDR3 is TGCGCCAGCAGCTTGCCCGGGACTAGCGGAGTTTCCTCCTACAATGAGCAGTTCTTC. The chain carries TRBV5-1 and TRBJ2-1, with 11 bases aligning to TRBD2. Germline V gene data show CDR1 as SGHRS and CDR2 as YFSETQ. The trim removed 1 base at V and 0 bases at J, leaving 9 bases unmatched. CDR3 length equals 19 residues.

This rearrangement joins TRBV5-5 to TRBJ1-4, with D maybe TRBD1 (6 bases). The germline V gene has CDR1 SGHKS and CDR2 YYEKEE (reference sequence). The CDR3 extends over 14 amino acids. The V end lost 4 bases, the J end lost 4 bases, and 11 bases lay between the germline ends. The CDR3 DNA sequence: TGTGCCAGCAGCACCGGACAGTATAATGAAAAACTGTTTTTT. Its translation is CASSTGQYNEKLFF.